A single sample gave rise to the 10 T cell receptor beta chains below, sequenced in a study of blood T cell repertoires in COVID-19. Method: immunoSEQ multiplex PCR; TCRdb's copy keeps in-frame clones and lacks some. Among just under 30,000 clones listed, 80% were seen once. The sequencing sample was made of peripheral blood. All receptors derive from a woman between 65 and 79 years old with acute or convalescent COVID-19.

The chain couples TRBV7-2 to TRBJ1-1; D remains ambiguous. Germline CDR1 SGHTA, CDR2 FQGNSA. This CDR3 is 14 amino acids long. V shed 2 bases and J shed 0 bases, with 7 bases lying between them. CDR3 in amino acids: CASSLSGMNTEAFF. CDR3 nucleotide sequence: TGTGCCAGCAGCTTATCCGGGATGAACACTGAAGCTTTCTTT.

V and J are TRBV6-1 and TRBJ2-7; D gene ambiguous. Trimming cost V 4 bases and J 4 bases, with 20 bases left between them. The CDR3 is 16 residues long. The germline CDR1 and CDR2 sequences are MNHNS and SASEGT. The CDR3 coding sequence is TGTGCCAGCAGTGGCTACCCCGTTACGTTCGAGTACGAGCAGTACTTC. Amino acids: CASSGYPVTFEYEQYF.

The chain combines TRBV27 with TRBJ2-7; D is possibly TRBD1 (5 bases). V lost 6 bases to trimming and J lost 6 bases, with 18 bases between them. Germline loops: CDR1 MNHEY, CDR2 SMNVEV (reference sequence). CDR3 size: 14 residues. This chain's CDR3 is CASRYQGITGEQYF. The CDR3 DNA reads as TGTGCCAGCAGGTACCAGGGAATCACGGGCGAGCAGTACTTC.

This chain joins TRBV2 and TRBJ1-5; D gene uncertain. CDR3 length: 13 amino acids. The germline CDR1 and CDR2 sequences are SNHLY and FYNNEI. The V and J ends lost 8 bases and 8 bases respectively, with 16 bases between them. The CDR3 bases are TGTGCCAGCGCACCCCCGGGTTGGGAGCCCCAGCATTTT. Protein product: CASAPPGWEPQHF.

The CDR3 region is CASSKVEKDSEQETQYF. CDR3 bases: TGTGCCAGCAGCAAAGTTGAGAAGGACAGCGAACAAGAGACCCAGTACTTC. This chain connects TRBV21-1 to TRBJ2-5; no check of the table's D call, TRBD1, against the DNA was made. TRBV21-1 is termed a pseudogene. The CDR3 is made up of 17 amino acids.

The CDR3: CASSLALGGPYEQYF. As DNA, the CDR3 is TGCGCCAGCAGCTTGGCCCTGGGCGGGCCCTACGAGCAGTACTTC. The V gene is TRBV5-1, the J gene TRBJ2-7; tentative D call: TRBD2 (5 bases). Germline values: CDR1 SGHRS, CDR2 YFSETQ. The germline V and J ends were trimmed by 0 bases and 2 bases, with 12 bases remaining between them. The CDR3 loop spans 15 amino acids.

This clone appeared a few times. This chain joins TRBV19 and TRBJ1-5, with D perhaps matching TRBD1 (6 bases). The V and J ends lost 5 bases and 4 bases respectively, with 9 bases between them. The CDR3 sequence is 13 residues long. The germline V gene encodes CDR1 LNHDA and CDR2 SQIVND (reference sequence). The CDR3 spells CASSDRLNQPQHF. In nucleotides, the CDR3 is TGTGCCAGTAGTGACAGGTTAAATCAGCCCCAGCATTTT.

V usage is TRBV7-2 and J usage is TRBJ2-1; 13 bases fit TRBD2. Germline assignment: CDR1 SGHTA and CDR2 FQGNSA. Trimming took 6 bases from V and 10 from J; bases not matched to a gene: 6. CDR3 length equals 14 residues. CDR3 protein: CASSFRTSGGEQFF. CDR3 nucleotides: TGTGCCAGCAGTTTTCGGACTAGCGGGGGAGAGCAGTTCTTC.

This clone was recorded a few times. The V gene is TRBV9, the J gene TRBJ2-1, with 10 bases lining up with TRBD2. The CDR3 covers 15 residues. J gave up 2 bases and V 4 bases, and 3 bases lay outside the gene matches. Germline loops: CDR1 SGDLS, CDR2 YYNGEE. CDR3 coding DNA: TGTGCCAGCAGCTTAACTAGCGGGGCCTACAATGAGCAGTTCTTC. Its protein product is CASSLTSGAYNEQFF.

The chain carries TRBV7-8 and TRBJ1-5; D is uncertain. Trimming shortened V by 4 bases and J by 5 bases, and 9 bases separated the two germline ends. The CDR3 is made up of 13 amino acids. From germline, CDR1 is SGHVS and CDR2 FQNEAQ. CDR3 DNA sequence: TGTGCCAGCAGCTCGGGGAGAGATCAGCCCCAGCATTTT. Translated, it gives CASSSGRDQPQHF.